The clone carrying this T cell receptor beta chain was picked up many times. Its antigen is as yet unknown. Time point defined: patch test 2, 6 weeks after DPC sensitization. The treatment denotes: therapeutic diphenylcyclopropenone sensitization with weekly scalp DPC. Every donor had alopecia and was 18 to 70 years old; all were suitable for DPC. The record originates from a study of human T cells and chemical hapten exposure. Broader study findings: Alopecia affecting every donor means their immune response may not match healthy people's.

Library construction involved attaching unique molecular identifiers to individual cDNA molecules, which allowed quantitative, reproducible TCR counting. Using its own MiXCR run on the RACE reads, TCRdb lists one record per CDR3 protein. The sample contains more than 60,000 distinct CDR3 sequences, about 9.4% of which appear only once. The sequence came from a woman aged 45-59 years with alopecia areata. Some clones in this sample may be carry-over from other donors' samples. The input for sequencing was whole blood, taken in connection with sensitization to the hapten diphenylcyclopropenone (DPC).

The CDR3 DNA is TGCAGTGGGGCGGGAGAGGGCTCAGATACGCAGTATTTT. It yields the protein CSGAGEGSDTQYF. V gene TRBV20-1 combines with J gene TRBJ2-3, with TRBD2 matching over 7 bases. This CDR3 has 13 amino acids. The V gene end was trimmed by 7 bases and the J gene end by 4 bases; junction bases not matched to a gene: 8. Germline lookup yields CDR1 DFQATT and CDR2 SNEGSKA (reference sequence).